The text below deals with one T cell receptor (beta chain). Its antigen is not identified. J was trimmed by 8 bases and V by 6 bases; bases with no gene match: 14. The CDR3 loop spans 15 amino acids. Germline V lookup: CDR1 SGHTA, CDR2 FQGTGA. Time point denoted: approximately 11-day in vitro stimulation with candidate neoantigen peptide 2. Method: immunoSEQ multiplex PCR; TCRdb's copy keeps in-frame clones and lacks some. The sample has 8,500 to 10,000 clones, more than 75% seen once. This record belongs to a study of PD-1 blockade in mismatch repair-deficient tumors. This chain joins TRBV7-3 and TRBJ2-3; 7 bases are shared with TRBD2. The material sequenced was cells cultured in vitro, taken from a patient treated with pembrolizumab. The sequence was obtained from an adult with mismatch repair-deficient cancer. The CDR3 nucleotides read TGTGCCAGCAGTCCTAGCGGAGGAAGGTCGGGTACGCAGTATTTT. Translation: CASSPSGGRSGTQYF. The whole variable domain, filled in from reference TRBV7-3 and TRBJ2-3, reads GAGVSQTPSNKVTEKGKYVELRCDPISGHTALYWYRQSLGQGPEFLIYFQGTGAADDSGLPNDRFFAVRPEGSVSTLKIQRTERGDSAVYLCASSPSGGRSGTQYFGPGTRLTVL.